One and the same sample provided the 14 T cell receptor beta chains below, sequenced in a study of blood T cell repertoires in COVID-19. Clones were sequenced by immunoSEQ multiplex PCR, and TCRdb holds only the in-frame ones, with some missing. The repertoire has 160,000 or so clones, roughly nine tenths of them found once; the top ten carry approximately 3%. Sequences were obtained from peripheral blood. The receptors originated from a man aged 55 to 70 with acute or convalescent COVID-19.

This chain uses TRBV3-1 (or the pseudogene TRBV3-2) with TRBJ2-6; 8 bases are shared with TRBD1. The CDR3 is 15 residues long. Trimming at V came to 5 bases and at J to 5 bases, leaving 5 bases not matched to a gene. From germline, CDR1 is LGHDT and CDR2 YNNKEL (reference sequence). The CDR3 DNA reads as TGTGCCAGCAGCTCCGGACAGGGCTGGGCCAACGTCCTGACTTTC. Its translation is CASSSGQGWANVLTF.

The gene calls are TRBV5-1 and TRBJ2-7; possible D gene TRBD1, 6 bases. The CDR3 consists of 15 residues. With 2 bases removed from V and 0 bases from J, the gap between germline ends came to 12 bases. CDR1 and CDR2 (germline): SGHRS, YFSETQ. CDR3 bases: TGCGCCAGCAGCTTAGAACAGGGTATCTCCTACGAGCAGTACTTC. Its protein is CASSLEQGISYEQYF.

The rearrangement joins TRBV5-5 to TRBJ2-1, with 14 bases lining up with TRBD2. This CDR3 has 15 amino acids. The trim removed 4 bases at V and 6 bases at J, leaving 3 bases unmatched. Germline V gene lookup returns CDR1 SGHKS and CDR2 YYEKEE (reference sequence). CDR3 DNA sequence: TGTGCCAGCAGCCCGACTAGCGGGGGGGTCAATGAGCAGTTCTTC. This sequence encodes CASSPTSGGVNEQFF.

The chain uses TRBV15 and TRBJ1-2; tentative D call: TRBD1 (5 bases). Germline CDR1 is LNHNV and CDR2 is YYDKDF (reference sequence). This CDR3 region has 15 residues. The V gene lost 3 bases and the J gene lost 7 bases, with 18 bases spanning the gap. The CDR3 DNA is TGTGCCACCAGCAGGAGGCTCCAGGGAAAAGGTGGCTACACCTTC. As protein: CATSRRLQGKGGYTF.

This rearrangement joins TRBV27 to TRBJ1-5; D possibly corresponds to TRBD1 (6 bases). Trimming left V 4 bases short and J 4 bases short, with 14 bases between. The CDR3 consists of 15 residues. Per the germline V gene, CDR1 is MNHEY and CDR2 is SMNVEV (reference sequence). The CDR3 loop is CASSYRQATNQPQHF. In DNA, the CDR3 is TGTGCCAGCAGTTACCGACAGGCTACAAATCAGCCCCAGCATTTT.

This clone was seen a handful of times. The chain has TRBV5-1 and TRBJ2-7; 8 nucleotides agree with TRBD1. Germline values: CDR1 SGHRS, CDR2 YFSETQ. The junction had 5 bases not matched to a gene; V was cut back by 0 bases and J by 0 bases. This CDR3 is 16 amino acids long. The CDR3 DNA is TGCGCCAGCAGCTTGGAGCAGGGGACAGGCTCCTACGAGCAGTACTTC. Protein sequence: CASSLEQGTGSYEQYF.

This clone is classed as medium-sized (0.01 to 0.1%). The V and J genes are TRBV2 and TRBJ1-1; tentative D call: TRBD1 (6 bases). V was clipped by 4 bases and J by 5 bases, with 17 bases between them. This CDR3 comprises 15 residues. The V gene's germline CDR1 is SNHLY and CDR2 FYNNEI. The CDR3 region has the DNA TGTGCCAGCAGTGCAGGGGAAGTGAGTTATACTGAAGCTTTCTTT. Protein: CASSAGEVSYTEAFF.

The rearrangement links TRBV10-2 to TRBJ2-3; 13 positions match TRBD2. This CDR3 has 17 amino acids. V trimming: 3 bases; J trimming: 1 base; junction bases outside the gene matches: 4. Per germline, CDR1 WSHSY and CDR2 SAAADI. CDR3 DNA sequence: TGCGCCAGCAGTGACCCAGGACTAGCGGGGGGCACAGATACGCAGTATTTT. It codes for CASSDPGLAGGTDTQYF.

This rearrangement joins TRBV2 to TRBJ1-1; 8 nucleotides line up with TRBD1. Germline V gene lookup returns CDR1 SNHLY and CDR2 FYNNEI. V was clipped by 8 bases and J by 5 bases; unmatched bases: 16. This CDR3 has 16 residues. The CDR3 nucleotides read TGTGCCAGCTCCGGACAGGGTATTTCGGGTTTGACTGAAGCTTTCTTT. The encoded protein is CASSGQGISGLTEAFF.

The table lists this clone with many counts. This chain joins TRBV4-3 and TRBJ1-3; D uncertain. There are 15 residues in the CDR3. The germline V gene encodes CDR1 LGHNA and CDR2 YSLEER. The V end lost 0 bases, the J end lost 4 bases, and 10 bases lay between the germline ends. The CDR3 coding sequence is TGCGCCAGCAGCCAAGAATCCGGGTTGGGAAACACCATATATTTT. It specifies CASSQESGLGNTIYF.

The V call is TRBV21-1, the J call TRBJ2-7; the D call TRBD1 from the table was never checked on the DNA. TRBV21-1 is recorded as a pseudogene. The CDR3 contains 17 residues. The CDR3 DNA is TGTGCCAGCAGCAGACCCCACGACAGGGGCAGGCCCTACGAGCAGTACTTC. Protein: CASSRPHDRGRPYEQYF.

V usage is TRBV2 and J usage is TRBJ2-7, with TRBD1 identical over 10 bases. Germline V CDR1 and CDR2: SNHLY, FYNNEI. Trimming at V came to 6 bases and at J to 1 base, leaving 15 bases not matched to a gene. The CDR3 has 18 residues. CDR3 residues: CASRSGTGAILSSYEQYF. The CDR3 coding sequence is TGTGCCAGCAGATCCGGGACAGGGGCTATCTTGTCGTCCTACGAGCAGTACTTC.

A few counts support this clone. This chain uses TRBV5-6 with TRBJ1-6; D remains ambiguous. The CDR3 length is 14 residues. V dropped 0 bases and J dropped 5 bases, with 6 bases sitting between them. CDR1 is SGHDT, CDR2 YYEEEE, per germline. CDR3 sequence reads: CASSLAVHNSPLHF. The CDR3 coding sequence is TGTGCCAGCAGCTTGGCGGTCCATAATTCACCCCTCCACTTT.

This chain uses TRBV30 with TRBJ2-1; maybe TRBD2 (5 bases). V dropped 5 bases and J dropped 7 bases, with 15 bases sitting between them. The CDR3 has 13 amino acids. Germline V gene lookup returns CDR1 GTSNPN and CDR2 SVGIG (reference sequence). The CDR3 DNA reads as TGTGCCTGGCACCTCCTACCGGGGAATGAGCAGTTCTTC. This sequence encodes CAWHLLPGNEQFF.